The 27 T cell receptor beta chains below come from one sample, sequenced in a study of control samples from healthy donors and cancer patients. Here immunoSEQ multiplex PCR was the method, and the copy in TCRdb shows in-frame clones only, minus some. The sample includes about 95,000 clones, 91% seen only once; the top ten take around 1%. The source material was blood. All receptors derive from a woman aged 25 to 39 in good health.

The gene calls are TRBV7-9 and TRBJ2-7; TRBD1 agrees at 9 bases. The CDR3 is made up of 17 amino acids. Germline lookup yields CDR1 SEHNR and CDR2 FQNEAQ (reference sequence). V gave up 3 bases and J gave up 4 bases; unmatched junction bases: 13. Here the CDR3 DNA reads TGTGCCAGCAGCTTCTCCCCCATGGGACAGGGACCTTACGAGCAGTACTTC. This sequence encodes CASSFSPMGQGPYEQYF.

The CDR3 DNA is TGTGCCAGTAGTTCCGTAGGGACTAGCGGATTCAATGAGCAGTTCTTC. Amino acids: CASSSVGTSGFNEQFF. V is TRBV19 and J is TRBJ2-1; TRBD2 matches at 11 bases. The CDR3 contains 16 residues. Germline V gene sequence: CDR1 LNHDA, CDR2 SQIVND (reference sequence). Germline trimming cut 5 bases from V and 6 bases from J; bases unmatched to any gene: 9.

The chain has TRBV5-6 and TRBJ2-7; the D gene is possibly TRBD2 (6 bases). This CDR3 has 14 residues. The V end lost 4 bases, the J end lost 2 bases, and 13 bases lay between the germline ends. From germline, CDR1 is SGHDT and CDR2 YYEEEE. In DNA form, the CDR3 reads TGTGCCAGCAGCCCCCCTAGGACTACCTACGAGCAGTACTTC. Encoded protein: CASSPPRTTYEQYF.

This sequence joins TRBV2 and TRBJ1-5; possible D gene TRBD1, 5 bases. CDR1 SNHLY and CDR2 FYNNEI come from the germline V gene. This CDR3 is built from 15 residues. Trimming removed 7 bases from V and 3 bases from J, with 16 bases in between. The CDR3 loop reads CASIEDGTHNQPQHF. The DNA for the CDR3 is TGTGCCAGCATCGAGGACGGGACTCACAATCAGCCCCAGCATTTT.

The chain is built from TRBV19 and TRBJ2-7; 7 bases map to TRBD1. V trimming: 6 bases; J trimming: 1 base; junction bases outside the gene matches: 3. There are 13 residues in the CDR3. CDR1 is LNHDA, CDR2 SQIVND, per germline (reference sequence). The CDR3 reads CASSGTDSYEQYF. CDR3 sequence (DNA): TGTGCCAGTAGCGGGACAGATTCCTACGAGCAGTACTTC.

This clone was detected once. The chain recombines TRBV30 with TRBJ1-1; TRBD1 agrees at 10 bases. Germline CDR1 GTSNPN, CDR2 SVGIG (reference sequence). This CDR3 is 12 amino acids long. V was clipped by 1 base and J by 7 bases; unmatched bases: 0. For the CDR3, the DNA is TGTGCCTGGAGTGGGACAGGGGGTGAAGCTTTCTTT. It specifies CAWSGTGGEAFF.

CDR3 sequence: CASSRQGNYGYTF. The CDR3 bases are TGTGCCAGCTCACGTCAGGGGAACTATGGCTACACCTTC. The V call is TRBV18, the J call TRBJ1-2, with D maybe TRBD1 (6 bases). Germline V gene data show CDR1 as KGHSH and CDR2 as LQKENI. The CDR3 consists of 13 residues. V lost 4 bases and J lost 2, with 8 bases in between.

The rearrangement links TRBV28 to TRBJ1-2; D unresolved. The CDR3 sequence is 12 residues long. Germline V gives CDR1 MDHEN, CDR2 SYDVKM. V gave up 2 bases and J gave up 8 bases, with 9 bases separating them. The CDR3 region is CASSLKSRGYTF. Here the CDR3 DNA reads TGTGCCAGCAGTTTAAAATCCCGGGGCTACACCTTC.

The chain has TRBV19 and TRBJ1-6; D ambiguous. Per germline, CDR1 LNHDA and CDR2 SQIVND (reference sequence). Trimming took 2 bases from V and 10 from J, leaving 12 bases between them. This CDR3 spans 14 amino acids. CDR3 sequence (DNA): TGTGCCAGTAGTATAAGGAGGGCGGCCTCACCCCTCCACTTT. This translates into CASSIRRAASPLHF.

The chain combines TRBV28 with TRBJ1-1; no definite D call. With 7 bases removed from V and 1 base from J, the gap between germline ends came to 7 bases. This CDR3 contains 12 residues. Germline V lookup: CDR1 MDHEN, CDR2 SYDVKM. CDR3 nucleotide sequence: TGTGCCAGCACCCCCCGGAACACTGAAGCTTTCTTT. Encoded protein: CASTPRNTEAFF.

The genes are TRBV7-2 and TRBJ1-3; D is perhaps TRBD1 (6 bases). The CDR3 contains 16 residues. Germline V gene sequence: CDR1 SGHTA, CDR2 FQGNSA. V was shortened by 4 bases and J by 3 bases, with 16 bases between the two germline ends. The CDR3 loop is CASSSRRGIYGNTIYF. The CDR3 coding sequence is TGTGCCAGCAGCTCACGAAGGGGGATCTATGGAAACACCATATATTTT. Drawing the rest from reference TRBV7-2 and TRBJ1-3, the complete variable domain is GAGVSQSPSNKVTEKGKDVELRCDPISGHTALYWYRQSLGQGLEFLIYFQGNSAPDKSGLPSDRFSAERTGGSVSTLTIQRTQQEDSAVYLCASSSRRGIYGNTIYFGEGSWLTVV.

The rearrangement links TRBV5-4 to TRBJ2-5; perhaps TRBD2 as D (6 bases). The CDR3 covers 15 residues. V was pared by 5 bases and J by 2 bases, with 16 bases between. Germline-derived CDR1 and CDR2 are SGHNT and YYREEE (reference sequence). The CDR3 loop reads CASRAPSDLQETQYF. DNA of the CDR3: TGTGCCAGCAGGGCCCCTAGCGACCTACAAGAGACCCAGTACTTC.

On this clone: Other DNA sequences in the sample encode the same CDR3. DNA of the CDR3: TGTGCCAGCACGTCAAAACGGGAGTTGTACAATGAGCAGTTCTTC. Its protein product is CASTSKRELYNEQFF. The chain joins TRBV6-5 to TRBJ2-1; maybe TRBD2 (6 bases). CDR1 MNHEY and CDR2 SVGAGI come from the germline V gene. The V and J ends lost 7 bases and 4 bases respectively, with 17 bases between them. This CDR3 comprises 15 residues.

The chain combines TRBV3-1 (or the pseudogene TRBV3-2) with TRBJ2-7, with 8 bases that match TRBD2. Trimming removed 4 bases from V and 5 bases from J; junction bases left unmatched: 10. CDR3 length: 15 residues. Germline V gene data show CDR1 as LGHDT and CDR2 as YNNKEL (reference sequence). The CDR3 region has the DNA TGTGCCAGCAGCCTTCCTACTAGCGGTTACAACGAGCAGTACTTC. It encodes CASSLPTSGYNEQYF.

V is TRBV6-1 and J is TRBJ2-3, with D hard to call. Trimming pared 2 bases from V and 2 bases from J, leaving 11 bases between. Germline V gene data show CDR1 as MNHNS and CDR2 as SASEGT. The CDR3 is 15 amino acids. The CDR3, as DNA: TGTGCCAGCAGTGAAAGACGGGCAAACACAGATACGCAGTATTTT. Translated: CASSERRANTDTQYF.

In its sample, this clone was seen a few times. The chain uses TRBV7-9 and TRBJ2-7; TRBD1 aligns across 7 bases. Germline CDR1 SEHNR, CDR2 FQNEAQ (reference sequence). This CDR3 spans 16 amino acids. The junction had 9 bases not matched to a gene; V was cut back by 4 bases and J by 0 bases. The CDR3 DNA reads as TGTGCCAGCAGCTCGAGCCCACAGGGGACCTCCTACGAGCAGTACTTC. As protein: CASSSSPQGTSYEQYF.

V usage is TRBV14 and J usage is TRBJ2-3; maybe TRBD2 (6 bases). Germline V gene sequence: CDR1 SGHDN, CDR2 FVKESK. V shed 4 bases and J shed 3 bases, with 11 bases lying between them. The CDR3 extends over 14 amino acids. Here the CDR3 DNA reads TGTGCCAGCAGCCTCGGGAGTGCGACAGATACGCAGTATTTT. Encoded protein: CASSLGSATDTQYF.

V is TRBV9 and J is TRBJ1-1; 7 bases agree with TRBD1. J lost 9 bases, V lost 0 bases, and 11 bases had no gene match. The length of the CDR3 is 15 residues. Germline CDR1 is SGDLS and CDR2 is YYNGEE. The CDR3 sequence is CASSVGDVGDSKAFF. CDR3 DNA: TGTGCCAGCAGCGTAGGAGATGTGGGGGACAGTAAAGCTTTCTTT.

The genes are TRBV20-1 and TRBJ2-1, with D possibly matching TRBD1 (5 bases). The V and J ends lost 3 bases and 7 bases respectively, with 10 bases between them. In germline, CDR1 is DFQATT, CDR2 SNEGSKA (reference sequence). This CDR3 region has 12 residues. CDR3 residues: CSASRSGNEQFF. CDR3 nucleotide sequence: TGCAGTGCTAGTAGGTCAGGGAATGAGCAGTTCTTC.

This chain links TRBV13 with TRBJ2-1; 9 positions agree with TRBD2. The CDR3 covers 15 residues. Germline CDR1 reads PRHDT; CDR2 reads FYEKMQ (reference sequence). V dropped 1 base and J dropped 6; count of bases not matched to a gene: 4. The CDR3 protein is CASSLAGGGANEQFF. CDR3 DNA: TGTGCCAGCAGCTTAGCGGGCGGGGGGGCCAATGAGCAGTTCTTC.

The chain couples TRBV5-1 to TRBJ1-1, with TRBD1 matching 8 bases. Germline values: CDR1 SGHRS, CDR2 YFSETQ. CDR3 length: 14 residues. V lost 4 bases and J lost 1; bases outside the gene matches: 3. The CDR3 protein is CASSPGTGNTEAFF. The CDR3 nucleotides are TGCGCCAGCAGCCCCGGGACAGGGAACACTGAAGCTTTCTTT. The full variable domain, with the rest looked up from reference TRBV5-1 and TRBJ1-1, is KAGVTQTPRYLIKTRGQQVTLSCSPISGHRSVSWYQQTPGQGLQFLFEYFSETQRNKGNFPGRFSGRQFSNSRSEMNVSTLELGDSALYLCASSPGTGNTEAFFGQGTRLTVV.

The rearrangement links TRBV6-6 to TRBJ1-5, with 8 nucleotides matching TRBD1. Germline values: CDR1 MNHNY, CDR2 SVGAGI (reference sequence). The CDR3 covers 14 residues. J was trimmed by 6 bases and V by 9 bases; bases with no gene match: 10. The CDR3 region has the DNA TGTGCCAGTGCCCCTGCGGGACAGGTTCAGCCCCAGCATTTT. Translation: CASAPAGQVQPQHF.

V usage is TRBV15 and J usage is TRBJ1-5; D call uncertain. The CDR3 extends over 14 amino acids. V dropped 4 bases and J dropped 9 bases, with 16 bases sitting between them. Germline V gene sequence: CDR1 LNHNV, CDR2 YYDKDF (reference sequence). CDR3 sequence reads: CATSTDGRVRPQHF. In nucleotides, the CDR3 is TGTGCCACCAGCACGGATGGCAGAGTTCGGCCCCAGCATTTT.

The chain employs TRBV7-3 and TRBJ1-1; D perhaps matches TRBD1 (5 bases). CDR3 length: 16 residues. Germline CDR1 is SGHTA and CDR2 is FQGTGA. Trimming shortened V by 1 base and J by 3 bases, and 15 bases separated the two germline ends. CDR3 sequence: CASSLMPQGSDTEAFF. CDR3 in DNA: TGTGCCAGCAGCTTAATGCCCCAGGGTAGCGACACTGAAGCTTTCTTT.

A remark on this clone: At the DNA level, this CDR3 is encoded by other sequences in the same sample as well. The chain recombines TRBV9 with TRBJ2-7, with D maybe TRBD1 (7 bases). Germline V gene data show CDR1 as SGDLS and CDR2 as YYNGEE. V lost 2 bases, J lost 1 base, and 10 bases lay in between. The CDR3 extends over 14 amino acids. CDR3 sequence: CASSVQGGSYEQYF. The CDR3 nucleotides read TGTGCCAGCAGCGTTCAGGGGGGATCCTACGAGCAGTACTTC.

This chain uses TRBV5-1 with TRBJ2-7; 7 bases are a match to TRBD1. The V gene's germline CDR1 is SGHRS and CDR2 YFSETQ. J was trimmed by 2 bases and V by 3 bases; bases with no gene match: 8. The CDR3 is 15 amino acids. For the CDR3, the DNA is TGCGCCAGCAGCTGGGGACAGATGGAAACCTACGAGCAGTACTTC. The encoded protein is CASSWGQMETYEQYF.

This chain joins TRBV6-5 and TRBJ1-5, with D unresolved. Germline V lookup: CDR1 MNHEY, CDR2 SVGAGI. V lost 6 bases, J lost 0 bases, and 9 bases lay in between. This CDR3 is 14 amino acids long. The CDR3 region is CASRTGGSNQPQHF. The CDR3 DNA reads TGTGCCAGCAGGACGGGCGGTAGCAATCAGCCCCAGCATTTT.